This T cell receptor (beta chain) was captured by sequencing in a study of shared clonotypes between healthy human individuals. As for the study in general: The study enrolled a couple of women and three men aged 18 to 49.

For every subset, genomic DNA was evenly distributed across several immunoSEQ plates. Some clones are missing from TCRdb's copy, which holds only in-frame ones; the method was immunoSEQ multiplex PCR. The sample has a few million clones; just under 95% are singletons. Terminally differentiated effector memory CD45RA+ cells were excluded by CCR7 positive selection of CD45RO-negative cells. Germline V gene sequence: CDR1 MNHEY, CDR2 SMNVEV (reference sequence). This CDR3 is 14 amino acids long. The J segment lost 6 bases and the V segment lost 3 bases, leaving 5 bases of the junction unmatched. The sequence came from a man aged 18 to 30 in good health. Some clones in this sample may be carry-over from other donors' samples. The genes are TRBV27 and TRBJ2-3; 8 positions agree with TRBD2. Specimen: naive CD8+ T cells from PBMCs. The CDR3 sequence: CASSLSAGVDTQYF. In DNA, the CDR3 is TGTGCCAGCAGTTTGTCAGCGGGAGTTGATACGCAGTATTTT.